The 19 T cell receptor beta chains below come from one sample, sequenced in a study of blood T cell repertoires in COVID-19. TCRdb's copy holds only in-frame clones and misses some; the assay was immunoSEQ multiplex PCR. The sample yields fewer than 150,000 clones, roughly 85% seen once. The specimen was peripheral blood. These receptors all stem from a man aged 50 to 59 with acute or convalescent COVID-19.

V gene TRBV5-4 combines with J gene TRBJ2-3, with D possibly TRBD1 on 5 matching bases. Deletions cut 5 bases from V and 4 bases from J, with 11 bases between. The CDR3 contains 13 residues. CDR1 and CDR2 (germline): SGHNT, YYREEE (reference sequence). The CDR3 is CASRRQGADTQYF. As DNA, the CDR3 is TGTGCCAGCAGGCGGCAGGGCGCAGATACGCAGTATTTT.

This chain joins TRBV10-2 and TRBJ1-4; 8 nucleotides agree with TRBD1. The germline V gene has CDR1 WSHSY and CDR2 SAAADI. This CDR3 is built from 17 residues. V lost 3 bases and J lost 3; bases outside the gene matches: 9. Here the CDR3 DNA reads TGCGCCAGCAGTGATGTAAGCAGGGGGCGAGCTAATGAAAAACTGTTTTTT. It codes for CASSDVSRGRANEKLFF.

The gene calls are TRBV19 and TRBJ1-5, with 9 bases aligning to TRBD1. This CDR3 comprises 15 residues. Germline CDR1 reads LNHDA; CDR2 reads SQIVND (reference sequence). V was clipped by 6 bases and J by 6 bases; unmatched bases: 9. CDR3 bases: TGTGCCAGTAGAGCCGGGACAGGGTATAGTCAGCCCCAGCATTTT. It encodes CASRAGTGYSQPQHF.

V usage is TRBV18 and J usage is TRBJ1-1; D not certain. Deletions cut 3 bases from V and 4 bases from J, with 15 bases between. This CDR3 is 15 amino acids long. In germline, CDR1 is KGHSH, CDR2 LQKENI. The CDR3 DNA sequence: TGTGCCAGCTCACCCTTAGACACGGGAGCCACTGAAGCTTTCTTT. Amino acids: CASSPLDTGATEAFF.

V usage is TRBV27 and J usage is TRBJ1-6; 9 bases agree with TRBD1. This CDR3 region has 15 residues. V was pared by 5 bases and J by 7 bases, with 6 bases of the junction left unmatched. From germline, CDR1 is MNHEY and CDR2 SMNVEV (reference sequence). In nucleotides, the CDR3 is TGTGCCAGCAGTACCCCGGGACAGGGCAATTCACCCCTCCACTTT. Protein: CASSTPGQGNSPLHF.

The rearrangement joins TRBV27 to TRBJ1-1, with D possibly matching TRBD1 (6 bases). The CDR3 is 13 amino acids. The germline CDR1 and CDR2 sequences are MNHEY and SMNVEV (reference sequence). The V end was cut by 2 bases, the J end by 9 bases, with 13 bases between. The CDR3 coding sequence is TGTGCCAGCAGTTTAGATTCAGGGGCGAAAGCTTTCTTT. Amino acid sequence: CASSLDSGAKAFF.

The V gene is TRBV7-9, the J gene TRBJ2-3, with a possible D match to TRBD2 (6 bases). Trimming removed 5 bases from V and 5 bases from J, with 11 bases in between. CDR1 and CDR2 from the germline V gene are SEHNR and FQNEAQ (reference sequence). The CDR3 contains 13 residues. The CDR3 reads CASSPRGGDTQYF. DNA of the CDR3: TGTGCCAGCAGCCCTAGGGGAGGAGATACGCAGTATTTT.

The rearrangement uses TRBV4-1 and TRBJ1-1, with a tentative D call TRBD1 (5 bases). The length of the CDR3 is 15 residues. Germline-derived CDR1 and CDR2 are MGHRA and YSYEKL. V was trimmed by 1 base and J by 5 bases, leaving 14 bases between them. The chain's CDR3 is CASSQVVARGTEAFF. CDR3 DNA sequence: TGCGCCAGCAGCCAAGTAGTCGCTCGGGGGACTGAAGCTTTCTTT.

The rearrangement uses TRBV9 and TRBJ2-2; a possible D gene is TRBD2 (6 bases). V lost 7 bases and J 3 bases, leaving 13 bases between the germline ends. From germline, CDR1 is SGDLS and CDR2 YYNGEE. The CDR3 has 14 amino acids. For the CDR3, the DNA is TGTGCCAGCGGTTTCTGGGGGGACACCGGGGAGCTGTTTTTT. It codes for CASGFWGDTGELFF.

For this clone: One end of the junction does not line up with germline, which may come from a read error. V usage is TRBV12-3 or TRBV12-4 and J usage is TRBJ2-7, with TRBD2 identical over 11 bases. This CDR3 region has 13 residues. CDR3 DNA sequence: TGTGCCAGCAGAGCTAGCGGGAGGCGTCCCTTCGACTTC. Translated: CASRASGRRPFDF.

The chain is built from TRBV7-8 and TRBJ2-1; tentative D call: TRBD2 (7 bases). The germline V gene has CDR1 SGHVS and CDR2 FQNEAQ. This CDR3 contains 17 residues. The ends were cut back, 0 bases at V and 0 bases at J, with 12 bases in the middle. CDR3 DNA sequence: TGTGCCAGCAGCTTAGCTTGGGCGGGGGCCTCCTACAATGAGCAGTTCTTC. Translating gives CASSLAWAGASYNEQFF.

V is TRBV13 and J is TRBJ2-1; tentative D call: TRBD1 (6 bases). Trimming stripped 4 bases from V and 8 bases from J, with 21 bases between. CDR3 length: 16 amino acids. Germline V lookup: CDR1 PRHDT, CDR2 FYEKMQ (reference sequence). The CDR3 DNA sequence: TGTGCCAGCAGCTCGCGGCGGCAGGGGTTTGGGGATGAGCAGTTCTTC. Its protein is CASSSRRQGFGDEQFF.

The CDR3 DNA reads TGTGCCAGCAGCCAAGATACGTGGGAGGGGGACTATGGCTACACCTTC. Protein sequence: CASSQDTWEGDYGYTF. The chain combines TRBV4-2 with TRBJ1-2; D perhaps matches TRBD1 (6 bases). The CDR3 has 16 amino acids. Germline V gives CDR1 LGHNA, CDR2 YNFKEQ. V lost 0 bases and J 3 bases, leaving 14 bases between the germline ends.

This rearrangement joins TRBV5-6 to TRBJ2-7, with 8 bases fitting TRBD1. Looked up from germline, CDR1 is SGHDT and CDR2 is YYEEEE. With 2 bases clipped from V and 4 bases from J, the junction kept 2 bases outside the gene matches. CDR3 size: 13 residues. The CDR3 sequence: CASSFQGAYEQYF. CDR3 sequence (DNA): TGTGCCAGCAGCTTCCAGGGGGCGTACGAGCAGTACTTC.

The chain carries TRBV18 and TRBJ2-2; D not certain. V was shortened by 8 bases and J by 4 bases, with 17 bases between the two germline ends. Germline V gives CDR1 KGHSH, CDR2 LQKENI. There are 15 residues in the CDR3. CDR3 loop: CASLLLQTGTGELFF. The CDR3 bases are TGTGCCAGCCTCCTCCTTCAAACGGGCACCGGGGAGCTGTTTTTT.

This chain uses TRBV7-9 with TRBJ2-1, with D perhaps TRBD2 (6 bases). Germline values: CDR1 SEHNR, CDR2 FQNEAQ (reference sequence). CDR3 size: 13 residues. V lost 1 base and J 10 bases, leaving 11 bases between the germline ends. DNA of the CDR3: TGTGCCAGCAGCTTAGTGGAGGGCTGGGAGCAGTTCTTC. This codes for CASSLVEGWEQFF.

This rearrangement joins TRBV19 to TRBJ1-3, with D perhaps TRBD1 (6 bases). The germline V gene encodes CDR1 LNHDA and CDR2 SQIVND (reference sequence). The germline V and J ends were trimmed by 9 bases and 0 bases, with 18 bases remaining between them. The CDR3 length is 16 residues. CDR3 sequence (DNA): TGTGCCAGCAGACACAGGGCGGTTCCCTCTGGAAACACCATATATTTT. This codes for CASRHRAVPSGNTIYF.

V gene TRBV7-9 combines with J gene TRBJ2-1, with 10 positions matching TRBD2. Germline V gene lookup returns CDR1 SEHNR and CDR2 FQNEAQ (reference sequence). This CDR3 region has 18 residues. The V gene end was trimmed by 2 bases and the J gene end by 1 base; junction bases not matched to a gene: 8. CDR3 amino acids: CASSLRGSGRWSYNEQFF. The CDR3 coding sequence is TGTGCCAGCAGCTTACGGGGTAGCGGGAGGTGGTCCTACAATGAGCAGTTCTTC. Filled out from reference TRBV7-9 and TRBJ2-1, the complete variable domain reads DTGVSQNPRHKITKRGQNVTFRCDPISEHNRLYWYRQTLGQGPEFLTYFQNEAQLEKSRLLSDRFSAERPKGSFSTLEIQRTEQGDSAMYLCASSLRGSGRWSYNEQFFGPGTRLTVL.

The chain uses TRBV5-4 and TRBJ2-1; 9 bases fit TRBD2. The CDR3 is 15 amino acids. CDR1 and CDR2 (germline): SGHNT, YYREEE (reference sequence). J was trimmed by 7 bases and V by 1 base; bases with no gene match: 6. The CDR3 nucleotides read TGTGCCAGCAGCTTGCGGGTAGCGGGAGTAAATGAGCAGTTCTTC. Translating it yields CASSLRVAGVNEQFF. Based on the CDR3 plus reference TRBV5-4 and TRBJ2-1, the full variable domain is ETGVTQSPTHLIKTRGQQVTLRCSSQSGHNTVSWYQQALGQGPQFIFQYYREEENGRGNFPPRFSGLQFPNYSSELNVNALELDDSALYLCASSLRVAGVNEQFFGPGTRLTVL.